Shown below are 15 T cell receptor beta chains from a single sample sequenced in a study of identical twins. TCRdb redid the calling of the 5' RACE reads with MiXCR, one entry per CDR3 protein. Of under 900,000 distinct CDR3 sequences detected, around 12% appear once; the ten largest clones hold about 1.5%. This same sample was also taken into another study, of yellow fever vaccine responses in identical twins.

Sample: PBMCs. All receptors derive from a woman in her late teens or twenties in good health.

CDR3 region: CASSLVGLLGQETQYF. For the CDR3, the DNA is TGTGCCAGCAGCTTAGTTGGTTTACTGGGACAAGAGACCCAGTACTTC. The gene calls are TRBV7-2 and TRBJ2-5; D not certain. CDR3 length: 16 amino acids. Germline loops: CDR1 SGHTA, CDR2 FQGNSA. V lost 1 base to trimming and J lost 2 bases, with 14 bases between them.

The chain is built from TRBV20-1 and TRBJ1-1; weak D call: TRBD1 (5 bases). This CDR3 spans 13 amino acids. The V gene's germline CDR1 is DFQATT and CDR2 SNEGSKA (reference sequence). The V and J ends lost 3 bases and 1 base respectively, with 9 bases between them. CDR3 bases: TGCAGTGCTAGCGGCAGGGCGAACACTGAAGCTTTCTTT. Protein sequence: CSASGRANTEAFF.

The chain links TRBV25-1 to TRBJ2-1; D remains ambiguous. The CDR3 extends over 13 amino acids. Germline loops: CDR1 MGHDK, CDR2 SYGVNS. Trimming removed 7 bases from V and 0 bases from J, with 7 bases in between. The CDR3 reads CASKVGSYNEQFF. The CDR3 region has the DNA TGTGCCAGCAAGGTGGGCTCCTACAATGAGCAGTTCTTC.

V usage is TRBV7-3 and J usage is TRBJ2-7, with D possibly matching TRBD1 (6 bases). The CDR3 length is 14 residues. CDR1 SGHTA and CDR2 FQGTGA come from the germline V gene. V dropped 1 base and J dropped 2 bases, with 9 bases sitting between them. The CDR3 loop is CASSLSQGTYEQYF. In DNA form, the CDR3 reads TGTGCCAGCAGCTTAAGCCAGGGGACCTACGAGCAGTACTTC.

The chain uses TRBV5-1 and TRBJ1-4; possible D gene TRBD1, 5 bases. V shed 4 bases and J shed 6 bases, with 16 bases lying between them. The germline CDR1 and CDR2 sequences are SGHRS and YFSETQ. This CDR3 spans 15 amino acids. The chain's CDR3 is CASSLNGGIDEKLFF. In DNA, the CDR3 is TGCGCCAGCAGCCTAAACGGGGGAATCGATGAAAAACTGTTTTTT.

At least ten counts were recorded for this clonotype. The chain has TRBV5-1 and TRBJ2-1, with TRBD2 matching over 11 bases. Germline V gene lookup returns CDR1 SGHRS and CDR2 YFSETQ. V was pared by 2 bases and J by 6 bases, with 1 base of the junction left unmatched. The CDR3 is made up of 14 amino acids. The CDR3 DNA sequence: TGCGCCAGCAGCTTCACTAGCGGGAGCAATGAGCAGTTCTTC. It is translated as CASSFTSGSNEQFF.

The chain couples TRBV24-1 to TRBJ2-2; D unresolved. V shed 5 bases and J shed 2 bases, with 14 bases lying between them. The CDR3 runs to 16 residues. Germline CDR1 is KGHDR and CDR2 is SFDVKD. This CDR3 reads CATSALSAINTGELFF. The CDR3 nucleotides read TGTGCCACCAGTGCCCTGAGCGCCATAAACACCGGGGAGCTGTTTTTT.

This clonotype has just a few counts. The chain employs TRBV5-6 and TRBJ2-5; maybe TRBD2 (6 bases). The CDR3 runs 15 residues. Germline V lookup: CDR1 SGHDT, CDR2 YYEEEE. Trimming took off 4 bases at V and 0 bases at J, with 13 bases between the two ends. CDR3 DNA sequence: TGTGCCAGCAGCCCCAGGGACTGGTACCAAGAGACCCAGTACTTC. Translation: CASSPRDWYQETQYF.

The V and J genes are TRBV5-1 and TRBJ2-5; D perhaps matches TRBD2 (6 bases). V was cut by 2 bases and J by 2 bases, with 10 bases left in between. The CDR3 sequence is 14 residues long. Per the germline V gene, CDR1 is SGHRS and CDR2 is YFSETQ. Here the CDR3 DNA reads TGCGCCAGCAGCTTTAGCGGCCCACAAGAGACCCAGTACTTC. This sequence encodes CASSFSGPQETQYF.

This clonotype was detected only a few times. The chain has TRBV10-3 and TRBJ2-7; D gene uncertain. CDR1 is ENHRY, CDR2 SYGVKD, per germline. V lost 10 bases, J lost 4 bases, and 17 bases lay in between. The CDR3 length is 13 residues. In DNA form, the CDR3 reads TGTGCCACCCTCTCGCCCGGTGGATACGAGCAGTACGTC. Translation: CATLSPGGYEQYV.

In this sample, this clonotype turned up a few times. The genes are TRBV10-3 and TRBJ1-1; D not certain. The CDR3 length is 13 residues. CDR1 is ENHRY and CDR2 is SYGVKD in the germline V gene. V was clipped by 0 bases and J by 4 bases, with 6 bases between them. DNA for the CDR3: TGTGCCATCAGTGAGTCTAGGGTCACTGAAGCTTTCTTT. The encoded protein is CAISESRVTEAFF.

The chain links TRBV5-1 to TRBJ2-5; TRBD2 aligns across 7 bases. Trimming cost V 0 bases and J 2 bases; bases outside gene matches: 13. Per germline, CDR1 SGHRS and CDR2 YFSETQ. The CDR3 sequence is 18 residues long. The CDR3: CASSLEGGMGRRQETQYF. Written as DNA, the CDR3 is TGCGCCAGCAGCTTGGAGGGAGGGATGGGGCGACGGCAAGAGACCCAGTACTTC.

This sequence joins TRBV24-1 and TRBJ2-3, with 8 positions matching TRBD1. Unmatched junction bases numbered 4, after V lost 4 bases and J lost 2 bases. CDR3 length equals 15 residues. Looked up from germline, CDR1 is KGHDR and CDR2 is SFDVKD. CDR3: CATSDWTGNTDTQYF. CDR3 sequence (DNA): TGTGCCACCAGTGACTGGACAGGGAACACAGATACGCAGTATTTT.

This clonotype appeared a few times. The chain has TRBV27 and TRBJ1-5; D remains ambiguous. The CDR3 sequence is 15 residues long. Trimming cost V 0 bases and J 2 bases, with 8 bases left between them. CDR1 is MNHEY, CDR2 SMNVEV, per germline (reference sequence). This CDR3 reads CASSLSGSGNQPQHF. Here the CDR3 DNA reads TGTGCCAGCAGTTTATCGGGGTCGGGCAATCAGCCCCAGCATTTT.

This clonotype has only one observation. The chain joins TRBV6-2 or TRBV6-3 to TRBJ2-1; tentative D call: TRBD2 (5 bases). The CDR3 length is 14 residues. V lost 8 bases, J lost 5 bases, and 16 bases lay in between. Per germline, CDR1 MNHEY and CDR2 SVGEGT. CDR3 coding DNA: TGTGCCAGCGAAAAACTAGGATCGAACAATGAGCAGTTCTTC. It yields the protein CASEKLGSNNEQFF.